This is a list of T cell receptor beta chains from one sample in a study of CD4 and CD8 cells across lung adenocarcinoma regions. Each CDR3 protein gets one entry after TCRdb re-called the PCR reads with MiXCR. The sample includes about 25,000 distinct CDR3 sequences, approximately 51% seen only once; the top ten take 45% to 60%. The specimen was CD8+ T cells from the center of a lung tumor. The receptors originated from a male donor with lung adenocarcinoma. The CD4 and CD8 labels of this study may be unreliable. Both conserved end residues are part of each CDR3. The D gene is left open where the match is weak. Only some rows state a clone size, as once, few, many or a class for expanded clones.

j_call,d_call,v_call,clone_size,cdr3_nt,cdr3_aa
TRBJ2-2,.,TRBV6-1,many,TGTGCCAGCAGGCCCCCTGGAGGGTCCACCGGGGAGCTGTTTTTT,CASRPPGGSTGELFF
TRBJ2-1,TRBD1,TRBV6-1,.,TGTGCCAGCAGTCGGGGACAGGGAATGTTGTACAATGAGCAGTTCTTC,CASSRGQGMLYNEQFF
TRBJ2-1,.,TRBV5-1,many,TGCGCCAGCAGCCGGGGGATGGGGGAGCGGGAGCAGTTCTTC,CASSRGMGEREQFF
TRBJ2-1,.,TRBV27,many,TGTGCCAGCAGGAGAAACGGTGAGCAGTTCTTC,CASRRNGEQFF
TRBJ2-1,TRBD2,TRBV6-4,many,TGTGCCAGCAGTGACGGGGCGGGACTAGCGGGAGGGGAAGAGCAATTC,CASSDGAGLAGGEEQF
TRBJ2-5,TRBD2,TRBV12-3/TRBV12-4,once,TGTGCCAGCAGTTCCGGGACTAGCAGGAATCCAGAGACCCAGTACTTC,CASSSGTSRNPETQYF
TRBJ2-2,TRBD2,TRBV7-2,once,TGTGCCAGCAGCGCAGTGGGGGCGGGAGGGCCGGGCACCGGTGCGCTGTATTTT,CASSAVGAGGPGTGALYF
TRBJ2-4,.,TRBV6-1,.,TGTGCCAGCAGCCCGGCTAGCTCACGCAAAAATACTCAGTACTTT,CASSPASSRKNTQYF
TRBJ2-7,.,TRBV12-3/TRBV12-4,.,TGTGCCAGCAGTTTATTCCCCAGGGTCGAGCAGTACTTC,CASSLFPRVEQYF
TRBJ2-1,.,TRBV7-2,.,TGTGCCAACAGCTTAGGGGCGGTCAATGAGCAGTTCTTC,CANSLGAVNEQFF
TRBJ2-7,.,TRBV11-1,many,TGTGCCAGCAGCGCCATGAGCGCTTACTACGAGCAGTACTTC,CASSAMSAYYEQYF
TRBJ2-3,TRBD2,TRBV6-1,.,TGTGCCAGCAGGGGGGGGATTGGAGTAACTAGCACAGAGACGCAGTATTTT,CASRGGIGVTSTETQYF
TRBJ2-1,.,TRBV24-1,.,TGTGCCACCAGTGATTTGGGAGCGAACTCCTACAATGAGCAGTTCTTC,CATSDLGANSYNEQFF
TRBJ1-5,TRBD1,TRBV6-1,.,TGTGCCAGCAGTGAAGACAGGGGGCATCAGCCCCAGCATTTT,CASSEDRGHQPQHF
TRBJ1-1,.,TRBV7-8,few,TGTGCCAGCAGCTCAAACAGGAACACTGAAGCTTTCTTT,CASSSNRNTEAFF
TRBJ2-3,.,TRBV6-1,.,TGTGCCAGCAGGAAAGGGTTGGGCCGGGATACGCAGTATTTT,CASRKGLGRDTQYF
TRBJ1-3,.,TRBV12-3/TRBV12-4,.,TGTGCCAGCAGTGGCAGACAGGTTTCTGGAAACACCATATATTTT,CASSGRQVSGNTIYF
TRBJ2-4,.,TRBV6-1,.,TGCGGGAGCCGTGACCAAGAGATTCAGTACTTC,CGSRDQEIQYF
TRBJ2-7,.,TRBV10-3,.,TGTGCCATCAGTGAGGGACAGCGGGACGAGCAGTACTTC,CAISEGQRDEQYF
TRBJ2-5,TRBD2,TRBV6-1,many,TGTGCCAGCAGGCTTAGCGGGAGGCGAGCGGAGACCCAGTACTTC,CASRLSGRRAETQYF
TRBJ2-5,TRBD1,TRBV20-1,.,TGCAGTTCCTCACAGGGGGCCGGGGAGACCCAGTACTTC,CSSSQGAGETQYF
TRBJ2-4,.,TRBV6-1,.,TGTGCCAGCCGCGACGCGGGGCCGGGAGCCAAGGATACGCAGTACTTT,CASRDAGPGAKDTQYF
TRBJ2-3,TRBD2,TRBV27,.,TGTGCCAGCAGTCGGGGGGGCAAAAACACTCAGTATTTC,CASSRGGKNTQYF
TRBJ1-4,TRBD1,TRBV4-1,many,TGCGCCAGCAGCCCCCGGACAGGGTCGTTCTCAACTAATGAAAAACTGTTTTTT,CASSPRTGSFSTNEKLFF
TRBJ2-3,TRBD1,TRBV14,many,TGTGCCAGCAGCCATTCCAGGACAGGGAATGAGTATTTT,CASSHSRTGNEYF
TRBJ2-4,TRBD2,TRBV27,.,TGTGCCAGTAGTACAGCGGGAGGGGGATGGGCCAAAAAGACTCAGTACTTC,CASSTAGGGWAKKTQYF
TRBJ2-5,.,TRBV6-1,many,TGTGCCAGCAGACCAGCGGTGAAAGAGACCCAGTACTTC,CASRPAVKETQYF
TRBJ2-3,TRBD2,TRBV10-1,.,TGCGCCAGCAGTCCAGGACTAGCGGGAGGGATGGCGCCAGATACGCAGTATTTC,CASSPGLAGGMAPDTQYF
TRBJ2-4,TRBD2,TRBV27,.,TGTGCCAGCAGTTTATCGGGGGGGGTCGCCAAAGACACGCAGTACTTT,CASSLSGGVAKDTQYF
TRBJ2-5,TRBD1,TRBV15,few,TGTGCCACCAGCAACAGGGGGATGGGGGAGACCCAGTACTTC,CATSNRGMGETQYF
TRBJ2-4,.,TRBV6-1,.,TGTCCGAGCAGTGTCTGGGGGCAGCGGACGGAAGATACGCAGTATTTC,CPSSVWGQRTEDTQYF
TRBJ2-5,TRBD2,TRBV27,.,TGTGCCAGGGGTTTAGGCGGACTAGCCGGAGAGACGCAGTACTTT,CARGLGGLAGETQYF
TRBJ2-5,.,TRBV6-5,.,TGTGCCAGCAGTTATAACCAAGAGACCCAGTACTTC,CASSYNQETQYF
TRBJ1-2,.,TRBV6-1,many,TGTGCCAGCAGTGGGGCCCCGGCTAATTATGGCTACACCTTC,CASSGAPANYGYTF
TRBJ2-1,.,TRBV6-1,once,TGTGCCAGCAGTGATTACCGCGGGATTGCCACCTCAAATACGCAGTTCTTC,CASSDYRGIATSNTQFF
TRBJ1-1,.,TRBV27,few,TGTGCCAGCAGTTTACGACAAAACACTGAAGCTTTCTTT,CASSLRQNTEAFF
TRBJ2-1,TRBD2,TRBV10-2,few,TGCGCCAGCAGTGAATTAGCGGGAGGAGAATCCTACAATGAGCAGTTCTTC,CASSELAGGESYNEQFF
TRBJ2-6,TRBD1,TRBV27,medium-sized,TGTGCCAGCAGTCCCCCCCCGGGACAGAGCTCTGGGGCCAACGTCCTGACTTTC,CASSPPPGQSSGANVLTF
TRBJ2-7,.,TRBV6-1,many,TGTGCCAGCAGTCCAGGGATGCCCCACGAGCAGTACTTC,CASSPGMPHEQYF
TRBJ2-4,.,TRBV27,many,TGTGCCAGCAGTTTAATAGGGAATGAGCAGTACTTC,CASSLIGNEQYF
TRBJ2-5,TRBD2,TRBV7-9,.,TGTGCCAGCAGCTACGGACTAGCGGGGCAAGAGACCCAGTACTTC,CASSYGLAGQETQYF
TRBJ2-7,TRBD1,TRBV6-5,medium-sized,TGTGCCAGCAGTAACCCGACAGGGAGAGGGGTCTCCTACGAGCAGTACTTC,CASSNPTGRGVSYEQYF
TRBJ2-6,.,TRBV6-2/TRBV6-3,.,TGTGCCAGCGGGCTAGTCGCTTCGGGGGCCTACGACCTGACTTTC,CASGLVASGAYDLTF
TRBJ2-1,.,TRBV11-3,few,TGTGCCAGCAGCTTAGACGGGATGGTCAGCAATGAGCAGTTCTTC,CASSLDGMVSNEQFF
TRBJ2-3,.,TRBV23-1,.,TGCGCCAGCAGACCCCCAACCACACATGACAAGACCAGCACAGATACGCAGTATTTT,CASRPPTTHDKTSTDTQYF
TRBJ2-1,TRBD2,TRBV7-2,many,TGTGCCAGCAGCTTAAGCGGGGCTAGCTCCTACAATGAGCAGTTCTTC,CASSLSGASSYNEQFF
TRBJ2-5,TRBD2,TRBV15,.,TGTGCCACCAGCAAGGGGGAGCGGGAGGCCGTGGAGACCCAGTACTTC,CATSKGEREAVETQYF
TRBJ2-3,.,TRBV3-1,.,TGTGCCAGCAGCCAAGATCAGCGGCCCACAGATACGCAGTATTTT,CASSQDQRPTDTQYF